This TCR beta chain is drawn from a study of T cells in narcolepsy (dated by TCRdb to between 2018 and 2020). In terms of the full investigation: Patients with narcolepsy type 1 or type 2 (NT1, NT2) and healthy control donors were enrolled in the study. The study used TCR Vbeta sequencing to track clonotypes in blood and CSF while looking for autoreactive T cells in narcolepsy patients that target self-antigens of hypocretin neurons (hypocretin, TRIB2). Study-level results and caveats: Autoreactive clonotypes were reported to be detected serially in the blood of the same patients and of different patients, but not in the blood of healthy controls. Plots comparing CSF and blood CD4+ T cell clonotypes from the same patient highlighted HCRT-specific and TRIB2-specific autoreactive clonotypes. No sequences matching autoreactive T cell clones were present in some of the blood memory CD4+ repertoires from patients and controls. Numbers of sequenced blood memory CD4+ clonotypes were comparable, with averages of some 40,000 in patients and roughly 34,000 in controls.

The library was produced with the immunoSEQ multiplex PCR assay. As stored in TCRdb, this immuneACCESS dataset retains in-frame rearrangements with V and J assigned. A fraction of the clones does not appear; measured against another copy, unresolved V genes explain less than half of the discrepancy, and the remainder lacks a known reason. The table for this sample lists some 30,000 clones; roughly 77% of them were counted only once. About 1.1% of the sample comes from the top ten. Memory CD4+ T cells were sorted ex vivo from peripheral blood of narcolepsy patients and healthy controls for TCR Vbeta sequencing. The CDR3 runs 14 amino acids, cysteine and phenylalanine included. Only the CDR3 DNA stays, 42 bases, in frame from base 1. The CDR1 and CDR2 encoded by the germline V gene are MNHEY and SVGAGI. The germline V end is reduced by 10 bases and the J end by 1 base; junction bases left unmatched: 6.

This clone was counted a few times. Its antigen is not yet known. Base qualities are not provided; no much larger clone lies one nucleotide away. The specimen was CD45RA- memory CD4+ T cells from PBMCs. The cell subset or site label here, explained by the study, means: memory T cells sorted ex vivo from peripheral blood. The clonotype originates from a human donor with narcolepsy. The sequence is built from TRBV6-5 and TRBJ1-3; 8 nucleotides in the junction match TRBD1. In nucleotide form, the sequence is TGTGCCACCTCCGACAGGGGATCTGGAAACACCATATATTTT. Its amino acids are CATSDRGSGNTIYF.